These 25 T cell receptor beta chains were sequenced from one sample in a study of regulatory T cells in long-lasting Graves disease. Construction of TCR beta libraries relied on iRepertoire HTBI primers and on Arm-PCR targeting CDR3 regions. Using its own MiXCR run on the multiplex PCR reads, TCRdb lists one record per CDR3 protein. This sample yields some 330,000 distinct CDR3 sequences, of which 10% to 15% are seen a single time; approximately 19% belongs to the top ten. The time point: newly diagnosed GD, antithyroid drugs for less than 3 months. With RNA extracted from PBMCs as input, the TCR library was made. These data also formed part of another study, on T cells in Graves' hyperthyroidism and ophthalmopathy.

The material sequenced was peripheral blood mononuclear cells (PBMCs), taken at new diagnosis, from a patient treated with antithyroid drugs. The source of these receptors is a woman between 18 and 29 years old with Graves disease.

This clonotype was observed many times. The rearrangement joins TRBV24-1 to TRBJ1-2, with a possible D match to TRBD1 (6 bases). Trimming shortened V by 3 bases and J by 2 bases, and 30 bases separated the two germline ends. This CDR3 region has 21 residues. Germline CDR1 reads KGHDR; CDR2 reads SFDVKD. In DNA, the CDR3 is TGTGCCACCAGTGATCTCACCGTTTCGATTACATCCGGGACAAAAAACTATGGCTACACCTTC. Translating it yields CATSDLTVSITSGTKNYGYTF.

The table lists this clonotype with a few counts. The rearrangement uses TRBV4-3 and TRBJ1-5; D is unresolved. Per germline, CDR1 LGHNA and CDR2 YSLEER. The V and J ends lost 1 base and 2 bases respectively, with 3 bases between them. CDR3 length: 13 residues. The CDR3 loop is CASSQVRNQPQHF. The CDR3 DNA follows: TGCGCCAGCAGCCAAGTCCGCAATCAGCCCCAGCATTTT.

This clonotype was observed at least ten times. V and J are TRBV18 and TRBJ2-5; TRBD2 might be the D (6 bases). The CDR3 covers 17 residues. Trimming took 3 bases from V and 1 from J, leaving 18 bases between them. CDR1 is KGHSH and CDR2 is LQKENI in the germline V gene. Here the CDR3 DNA reads TGTGCCAGCTCACCCCTCCCAGTCGGGGGTGGCCAAGAGACCCAGTACTTC. Encoded protein: CASSPLPVGGGQETQYF.

At least ten counts were recorded for this clonotype. The chain employs TRBV28 and TRBJ2-1; D not certain. V was clipped by 5 bases and J by 3 bases, with 8 bases between them. Germline CDR1 and CDR2: MDHEN and SYDVKM. The CDR3 spans 13 residues. The CDR3 bases are TGTGCCAGCAGTCAACGGTTCTACAATGAGCAGTTCTTC. Translating gives CASSQRFYNEQFF.

Comments on this clonotype: A much larger clone sits a single nucleotide away, making a read error possible. This rearrangement joins TRBV11-2 to TRBJ2-2; a possible D gene is TRBD2 (6 bases). Looked up from germline, CDR1 is SGHAT and CDR2 is FQNNGV. The CDR3 runs to 15 residues. Trimming cost V 4 bases and J 3 bases, with 12 bases left between them. CDR3 in DNA: TGTGCCAGCAGCTCAGGGAGGACACACACCGGGGAGCTGTTTTTT. As protein: CASSSGRTHTGELFF.

On this clonotype itself: Just one base apart from a much larger clone, this may be a read error. Likely a read error: the CDR3 ends without its conserved phenylalanine or tryptophan. This chain links TRBV2 with TRBJ2-5; D not certain. Germline V lookup: CDR1 SNHLY, CDR2 FYNNEI. Between the trimmed V and J ends, which lost 8 bases and 4 bases, there was a span of 17 bases. The CDR3 covers 14 residues. The CDR3 here is CASLERTYLETQYL. The CDR3 nucleotides read TGTGCCAGCCTCGAGAGGACCTACCTAGAGACCCAGTACCTC.

The chain recombines TRBV25-1 with TRBJ2-6; perhaps TRBD1 as D (6 bases). CDR1 MGHDK and CDR2 SYGVNS come from the germline V gene. V lost 4 bases, J lost 0 bases, and 13 bases lay in between. This CDR3 comprises 17 residues. CDR3 sequence (DNA): TGTGCCAGCAGTGGGACAGTTCTTGACTCTGGGGCCAACGTCCTGACTTTC. It yields the protein CASSGTVLDSGANVLTF.

The CDR3 DNA reads TGCAGCGTTGAAGCGGACTCCGGGGGATTGCCCTACGAGCAGTACTTC. This sequence encodes CSVEADSGGLPYEQYF. This chain joins TRBV29-1 and TRBJ2-7, with a possible D match to TRBD2 (6 bases). Trimming pared 1 base from V and 2 bases from J, leaving 18 bases between. CDR3 length: 16 residues. The germline CDR1 and CDR2 sequences are SQVTM and ANQGSEA.

This clonotype was seen at least ten times. The gene calls are TRBV3-1 and TRBJ1-2; 8 nucleotides line up with TRBD1. The germline V gene encodes CDR1 LGHDT and CDR2 YNNKEL (reference sequence). The V and J ends lost 3 bases and 11 bases, in that order; junction bases with no gene match: 11. The CDR3 loop spans 14 amino acids. Here the CDR3 DNA reads TGTGCCAGCAGCCAGGGACAGGCGGTTAAAGGTTACACCTTC. Its protein is CASSQGQAVKGYTF.

On this clonotype itself: A read error may explain this, as a much larger clone is one base away. The chain combines TRBV7-2 with TRBJ2-7; TRBD2 agrees at 7 bases. This CDR3 has 16 amino acids. The germline CDR1 and CDR2 sequences are SGHTA and FQGNSA. Germline trimming cut 5 bases from V and 1 base from J; bases unmatched to any gene: 11. DNA for the CDR3: TGTGCCAGCAGCCTTTCGGTTCTAGCGGCGTCCTACGAGCAGTACGTC. Translated, it gives CASSLSVLAASYEQYV.

The chain links TRBV3-1 to TRBJ2-5; the D is unclear. Trimming stripped 0 bases from V and 2 bases from J, with 7 bases between. Looked up from germline, CDR1 is LGHDT and CDR2 is YNNKEL (reference sequence). This CDR3 is built from 14 residues. The CDR3 nucleotides read TGTGCCAGCAGCCAAGACTCAGGTCAAGAGACCCAGTACTTC. This sequence encodes CASSQDSGQETQYF.

This clonotype was recorded many times. This CDR3 reads CSARDSTMPNYGYTF. The CDR3 DNA reads as TGCAGTGCCCGGGACAGCACCATGCCGAACTATGGCTACACCTTC. This chain connects TRBV20-1 to TRBJ1-2; 7 positions agree with TRBD1. V lost 6 bases, J lost 2 bases, and 12 bases stayed unmatched. Germline V gives CDR1 DFQATT, CDR2 SNEGSKA (reference sequence). This CDR3 comprises 15 residues.

The table lists this clonotype with many counts. The rearrangement links TRBV28 to TRBJ2-3; perhaps TRBD2 as D (6 bases). Per germline, CDR1 MDHEN and CDR2 SYDVKM. Trimming left V 2 bases short and J 2 bases short, with 11 bases between. The CDR3 has 15 residues. The CDR3 reads CASSLGDSFTDTQYF. The DNA of the CDR3 is TGTGCCAGCAGTTTAGGGGACTCGTTCACAGATACGCAGTATTTT.

Many counts were recorded for this clonotype. The genes are TRBV7-3 and TRBJ2-5; TRBD2 agrees at 8 bases. With 10 bases clipped from V and 4 bases from J, the junction kept 8 bases outside the gene matches. The CDR3 has 13 amino acids. Looked up from germline, CDR1 is SGHTA and CDR2 is FQGTGA. This CDR3 reads CATSGGPGETQYF. The CDR3 bases are TGTGCCACCTCGGGGGGGCCGGGAGAGACCCAGTACTTC.

The table lists this clonotype with many counts. The V call is TRBV20-1, the J call TRBJ1-5, with D possibly being TRBD1 (5 bases). The CDR3 consists of 13 residues. Germline V CDR1 and CDR2: DFQATT, SNEGSKA (reference sequence). V lost 1 base, J lost 3 bases, and 7 bases lay in between. CDR3 sequence reads: CSARGGYNQPQHF. As DNA, the CDR3 is TGCAGTGCTAGAGGGGGCTACAATCAGCCCCAGCATTTT.

There are many counts of this clonotype. The chain links TRBV7-9 to TRBJ2-1; 10 bases line up with TRBD2. V gave up 5 bases and J gave up 9 bases; unmatched junction bases: 13. This CDR3 is built from 16 residues. Germline V CDR1 and CDR2: SEHNR, FQNEAQ (reference sequence). CDR3 loop: CASSDPGRVAGGEQFF. The CDR3 DNA sequence: TGTGCCAGCAGCGACCCAGGCAGGGTAGCGGGAGGTGAGCAGTTCTTC.

This clonotype showed up many times. The chain combines TRBV18 with TRBJ1-2; maybe TRBD1 (6 bases). Germline V gene lookup returns CDR1 KGHSH and CDR2 LQKENI. Trimming cost V 1 base and J 4 bases, with 16 bases left between them. The CDR3 is 16 residues long. CDR3 protein: CASSPLSGHGAYGYTF. As DNA, the CDR3 is TGTGCCAGCTCACCACTCTCGGGACACGGGGCCTATGGCTACACCTTC.

The V gene is TRBV5-1, the J gene TRBJ2-2; 10 bases match TRBD2. CDR1 is SGHRS and CDR2 is YFSETQ in the germline V gene. This CDR3 is 16 amino acids long. With 4 bases clipped from V and 0 bases from J, the junction kept 3 bases outside the gene matches. CDR3 nucleotides: TGCGCCAGCAGCCGCGGACTAGCGGCGAACACCGGGGAGCTGTTTTTT. This encodes CASSRGLAANTGELFF.

There are many counts of this clonotype. The gene calls are TRBV4-2 and TRBJ2-7; D is uncertain. CDR3 length: 15 residues. Germline values: CDR1 LGHNA, CDR2 YNFKEQ. V was pared by 0 bases and J by 5 bases, with 14 bases between. DNA for the CDR3: TGTGCCAGCAGCCAAGATCAGGAGACCTTCCACGAGCAGTACGTC. Translated: CASSQDQETFHEQYV.

The V and J genes are TRBV4-1 and TRBJ1-3, with D possibly TRBD1 on 5 matching bases. Trimming pared 4 bases from V and 0 bases from J, leaving 19 bases between. Germline V gene sequence: CDR1 MGHRA, CDR2 YSYEKL. CDR3 length equals 18 residues. The CDR3: CASSPQQSGGYSGNTIYF. The CDR3 DNA reads as TGCGCCAGCAGCCCTCAACAGAGCGGGGGTTACTCTGGAAACACCATATATTTT.

This clonotype was seen a handful of times. V gene TRBV7-3 combines with J gene TRBJ2-1; possible D gene TRBD2, 6 bases. The CDR3 covers 15 residues. The germline V and J ends were trimmed by 4 bases and 5 bases, with 15 bases remaining between them. Germline values: CDR1 SGHTA, CDR2 FQGTGA. The CDR3, as DNA: TGTGCCAGCAGCTCGTCGTTGGGACTTAACAATGAGCAGTTCTTC. This codes for CASSSSLGLNNEQFF.

Many counts were recorded for this clonotype. This chain connects TRBV24-1 to TRBJ1-1, with a weak D call TRBD1 (6 bases). CDR1 is KGHDR, CDR2 SFDVKD, per germline. Trimming took 4 bases from V and 8 from J, leaving 10 bases between them. This CDR3 region has 12 residues. CDR3 residues: CATSDPGTEAFF. Written as DNA, the CDR3 is TGTGCCACCAGTGACCCCGGGACAGAAGCTTTCTTT.

In its sample, this clonotype was seen many times. The chain is built from TRBV4-2 and TRBJ2-3; D not certain. Germline V lookup: CDR1 LGHNA, CDR2 YNFKEQ. Trimming removed 0 bases at V and 0 bases at J, with 10 bases between. CDR3 length equals 16 residues. The CDR3, as DNA: TGTGCCAGCAGCCAAGACGCGGTACCTAGCACAGATACGCAGTATTTT. This gives the protein CASSQDAVPSTDTQYF.

This clonotype was recorded at least ten times. The chain links TRBV4-3 to TRBJ2-3, with 8 bases aligning to TRBD1. This CDR3 comprises 16 residues. Germline values: CDR1 LGHNA, CDR2 YSLEER. With 4 bases clipped from V and 4 bases from J, the junction kept 10 bases outside the gene matches. The CDR3, as DNA: TGCGCCAGCAGCCCCGGTTCCGGACAGGGATCAGATACGCAGTATTTT. It encodes CASSPGSGQGSDTQYF.

At least ten counts were recorded for this clonotype. V and J are TRBV3-1 and TRBJ1-2; D ambiguous. This CDR3 has 12 amino acids. Per germline, CDR1 LGHDT and CDR2 YNNKEL (reference sequence). Trimming cost V 0 bases and J 5 bases, with 4 bases left between them. In nucleotides, the CDR3 is TGTGCCAGCAGCCAAGAGGGTTATGGCTACACCTTC. Translating gives CASSQEGYGYTF. The whole variable domain, remainder taken from reference TRBV3-1 and TRBJ1-2, is DTAVSQTPKYLVTQMGNDKSIKCEQNLGHDTMYWYKQDSKKFLKIMFSYNNKELIINETVPNRFSPKSPDKAHLNLHINSLELGDSAVYFCASSQEGYGYTFGSGTRLTVV.